The rows below give T cell receptor beta chains drawn from one sample of a study of technical replicates of blood from a handful of donors. The data were produced by immunoSEQ multiplex PCR, yet TCRdb's version contains in-frame clones alone and is incomplete. The repertoire holds tens of thousands of clones, with 75% to 95% as singletons. Sequencing was carried out using PBMCs. The receptors here all came from a human donor in good health. Some clones in this sample may be carry-over from other donors' samples. The CDR3 runs from the conserved cysteine through the conserved F or W. The D gene is left open where the match is weak. Clone size is shown for a subset of rows, as once, few, many or a class of expanded clone.

j_gene: TRBJ2-2; d_gene: TRBD2; abundance: NA; v_gene: TRBV9; CDR3aa: CASSVGLAANTGELFF; CDR3nt: TGTGCCAGCAGCGTGGGACTAGCCGCGAACACCGGGGAGCTGTTTTTT
j_gene: TRBJ2-3; d_gene: NA; abundance: once; v_gene: TRBV13; CDR3aa: CASSPNGVTSTDTQYF; CDR3nt: TGTGCCAGCAGCCCCAACGGAGTTACTAGCACAGATACGCAGTATTTT
j_gene: TRBJ2-3; d_gene: NA; abundance: NA; v_gene: TRBV5-4; CDR3aa: CASSLFYRGGTDTQYF; CDR3nt: TGTGCCAGCAGCTTGTTCTACCGCGGTGGCACAGATACGCAGTATTTT
j_gene: TRBJ2-7; d_gene: NA; abundance: NA; v_gene: TRBV27; CDR3aa: CASNTSYTRGLSSYEQYF; CDR3nt: TGTGCCAGCAACACTAGCTACACCCGGGGGTTGAGCTCCTACGAGCAGTACTTC
j_gene: TRBJ1-1; d_gene: NA; abundance: NA; v_gene: TRBV19; CDR3aa: CASNGQNTEAFF; CDR3nt: TGTGCCAGTAATGGACAGAACACTGAAGCTTTCTTT
j_gene: TRBJ2-7; d_gene: TRBD1; abundance: NA; v_gene: TRBV29-1; CDR3aa: CSVEAGQEGYEQYF; CDR3nt: TGCAGCGTTGAAGCAGGACAGGAAGGCTACGAGCAGTACTTC
j_gene: TRBJ2-1; d_gene: TRBD2; abundance: NA; v_gene: TRBV7-7; CDR3aa: CASSPGLVNSEQFF; CDR3nt: TGTGCCAGCAGCCCGGGACTAGTTAATAGTGAGCAGTTCTTC
j_gene: TRBJ2-7; d_gene: TRBD1; abundance: once; v_gene: TRBV5-1; CDR3aa: CASSLGDSPYEQYF; CDR3nt: TGCGCCAGCAGCTTGGGGGACAGCCCCTACGAGCAGTACTTC
j_gene: TRBJ2-1; d_gene: TRBD2; abundance: NA; v_gene: TRBV27; CDR3aa: CASSFSAGAHNEQFF; CDR3nt: TGTGCCAGCAGTTTCTCAGCGGGAGCCCACAATGAGCAGTTCTTC
j_gene: TRBJ2-7; d_gene: TRBD1; abundance: NA; v_gene: TRBV7-9; CDR3aa: CASSLRDRAYEQYF; CDR3nt: TGTGCCAGCAGCTTGAGGGACAGAGCCTACGAGCAGTACTTC
j_gene: TRBJ2-5; d_gene: TRBD2; abundance: NA; v_gene: TRBV10-3; CDR3aa: CAISGSGLAAQETQYF; CDR3nt: TGTGCCATCAGCGGATCCGGACTAGCGGCTCAAGAGACCCAGTACTTC
j_gene: TRBJ2-1; d_gene: TRBD1; abundance: once; v_gene: TRBV7-9; CDR3aa: CASSSTGVHDEQFF; CDR3nt: TGTGCCAGCAGCTCCACAGGGGTGCATGATGAGCAGTTCTTC
j_gene: TRBJ2-3; d_gene: NA; abundance: once; v_gene: TRBV6-6; CDR3aa: CASSRGGNTDTQYF; CDR3nt: TGTGCCAGCAGTCGCGGAGGAAACACAGATACGCAGTATTTT
j_gene: TRBJ2-2; d_gene: TRBD2; abundance: NA; v_gene: TRBV7-7; CDR3aa: CASSPGLAGNTGELFF; CDR3nt: TGTGCCAGCAGCCCAGGACTAGCGGGGAACACCGGGGAGCTGTTTTTT
j_gene: TRBJ2-5; d_gene: NA; abundance: NA; v_gene: TRBV5-1; CDR3aa: CASSEGLGPQETQYF; CDR3nt: TGCGCCAGCTCGGAGGGTCTAGGGCCACAAGAGACCCAGTACTTC
j_gene: TRBJ1-2; d_gene: TRBD1; abundance: NA; v_gene: TRBV7-2; CDR3aa: CASSRDRFVGYTF; CDR3nt: TGTGCCAGCAGCCGGGACAGGTTCGTTGGCTACACCTTC
j_gene: TRBJ2-1; d_gene: TRBD1; abundance: NA; v_gene: TRBV27; CDR3aa: CASSPGQPFQFF; CDR3nt: TGTGCCAGCAGCCCGGGACAGCCTTTTCAGTTCTTC
j_gene: TRBJ1-1; d_gene: NA; abundance: NA; v_gene: TRBV10-3; CDR3aa: CAISLSGENTEAFF; CDR3nt: TGTGCCATCAGCCTATCGGGGGAAAACACTGAAGCTTTCTTT
j_gene: TRBJ1-2; d_gene: TRBD1; abundance: NA; v_gene: TRBV5-6; CDR3aa: CASSLFQGGTNYGYTF; CDR3nt: TGTGCCAGCAGCTTATTTCAGGGGGGAACTAACTATGGCTACACCTTC
j_gene: TRBJ2-1; d_gene: TRBD1; abundance: NA; v_gene: TRBV13; CDR3aa: CASTATGTNEQFF; CDR3nt: TGTGCCAGCACCGCGACAGGGACGAATGAGCAGTTCTTC
j_gene: TRBJ2-7; d_gene: NA; abundance: NA; v_gene: TRBV27; CDR3aa: CASLDREGLYSYEQYF; CDR3nt: TGTGCCAGCTTGGACAGGGAGGGACTATACTCCTACGAGCAGTACTTC
j_gene: TRBJ2-2; d_gene: TRBD1; abundance: NA; v_gene: TRBV6-5; CDR3aa: CASRNRGRDTGELFF; CDR3nt: TGTGCCAGCAGAAACAGGGGGCGAGACACCGGGGAGCTGTTTTTT
j_gene: TRBJ1-6; d_gene: NA; abundance: NA; v_gene: TRBV30; CDR3aa: CAWSNQANSPLHF; CDR3nt: TGTGCCTGGAGTAATCAAGCGAATTCACCCCTCCACTTT
j_gene: TRBJ1-4; d_gene: NA; abundance: NA; v_gene: TRBV27; CDR3aa: CASSFYATATNEKLFF; CDR3nt: TGTGCCAGCAGTTTTTACGCGACAGCAACTAATGAAAAACTGTTTTTT
j_gene: TRBJ2-1; d_gene: NA; abundance: NA; v_gene: TRBV18; CDR3aa: CASSPLGGAPYNEQFF; CDR3nt: TGTGCCAGCTCACCACTGGGCGGGGCCCCGTACAATGAGCAGTTCTTC